Listed below are T cell receptor beta chains from one sample, sequenced in a study of T cell responses to AZD1222 COVID-19 vaccine. TCRdb's table, derived via immunoSEQ multiplex PCR, lists solely in-frame clones and lacks some. The table has 90,000 to 130,000 clones, approximately 89% seen once. The source was peripheral blood, collected on day 0 of MenACWY control vaccination. These receptors all stem from an adult in good health. Each CDR3 is given with its conserved first and last residue. A D gene is named only where the DNA matches it firmly. Rows give clone size only sometimes, using once, few, many, or a class for an expanded clone.

TRBD1	TRBV5-8	TRBJ2-2	-	CASPLRTGGTGELFF	TGTGCCAGCCCCTTAAGGACAGGGGGCACCGGGGAGCTGTTTTTT
TRBD1	TRBV5-6	TRBJ1-1	once	CASSLSGTGFSEAFF	TGTGCCAGCAGCTTGAGTGGGACAGGGTTCTCTGAAGCTTTCTTT
-	TRBV6-5	TRBJ1-2	-	CASSSGIFMADTF	TGTGCCAGCAGTTCCGGGATCTTTATGGCTGACACCTTC
-	TRBV7-9	TRBJ1-1	few	CASSLVRPLTEAFF	TGTGCCAGCAGCTTAGTTCGGCCTCTAACTGAAGCTTTCTTT
TRBD1	TRBV5-1	TRBJ2-5	-	CASSPGQEKKTQYF	TGCGCCAGCAGCCCCGGACAGGAGAAAAAGACCCAGTACTTC
-	TRBV24-1	TRBJ2-1	-	CATSEGQGLVNEQFF	TGTGCCACCAGTGAAGGGCAGGGCCTGGTGAATGAGCAGTTCTTC
-	TRBV7-3	TRBJ1-5	-	CASSTREGNQPQHF	TGTGCCAGCAGCACCCGGGAGGGCAATCAGCCCCAGCATTTT
-	TRBV4-3	TRBJ2-5	-	CASSQGDSLQETQYF	TGCGCCAGCAGCCAAGGAGACAGTCTCCAAGAGACCCAGTACTTC
TRBD1	TRBV24-1	TRBJ2-3	-	CATSEPDRGNTDTQYF	TGTGCCACCAGTGAACCGGACAGGGGGAACACAGATACGCAGTATTTT
-	TRBV27	TRBJ2-4	-	CASSPPDQNIQYF	TGTGCCAGCAGTCCCCCGGACCAAAACATTCAGTACTTC
TRBD2	TRBV5-1	TRBJ2-1	-	CASSSGTSGGYNEQFF	TGCGCCAGCAGCTCCGGGACTAGCGGGGGCTACAATGAGCAGTTCTTC
-	TRBV5-6	TRBJ2-1	-	CASSLRGWNNEQFF	TGTGCCAGCAGCTTGAGGGGGTGGAACAATGAGCAGTTCTTC
-	TRBV7-2	TRBJ1-2	-	CASSLAARYGYTF	TGTGCCAGCAGCTTAGCTGCCAGATATGGCTACACCTTC
TRBD1	TRBV19	TRBJ1-6	-	CASSIDTGGNSPLHF	TGTGCCAGTAGTATAGATACAGGGGGAAATTCACCCCTCCACTTT
-	TRBV4-3	TRBJ2-4	-	CASSFDFRLEGIQYF	TGCGCCAGCAGCTTCGACTTTCGACTCGAGGGCATTCAGTACTTC
-	TRBV19	TRBJ1-5	-	CASSMPQGYQPQHF	TGTGCCAGTAGTATGCCGCAAGGGTATCAGCCCCAGCATTTT
TRBD1	TRBV6-4	TRBJ2-6	-	CASSVDRASGANVLTF	TGTGCCAGCAGTGTTGACAGGGCCTCTGGGGCCAACGTCCTGACTTTC
TRBD2	TRBV11-2	TRBJ2-3	-	CASSPGTSGDYTDTQYF	TGTGCCAGCAGCCCGGGGACTAGCGGGGACTACACAGATACGCAGTATTTT
TRBD1	TRBV4-1	TRBJ2-7	-	CASSQVGQGYEQYF	TGCGCCAGCAGCCAAGTAGGACAGGGCTACGAGCAGTACTTC
-	TRBV4-2	TRBJ1-2	-	CASSQPPDIYGYTF	TGTGCCAGCAGCCAGCCGCCGGATATCTATGGCTACACCTTC
-	TRBV5-1	TRBJ2-7	-	CASSPRDKGELEQYF	TGCGCCAGCAGCCCCAGGGACAAGGGGGAATTGGAGCAGTACTTC
-	TRBV19	TRBJ2-2	-	CASSITGRWGFTGELFF	TGTGCCAGTAGTATCACAGGGAGGTGGGGATTCACCGGGGAGCTGTTTTTT
-	TRBV3-1/TRBV3-2	TRBJ1-5	-	CASRQEPSGGNQPQHF	TGTGCCAGCAGGCAAGAACCGTCAGGGGGCAATCAGCCCCAGCATTTT
-	TRBV2	TRBJ2-1	-	CTSSAWGRDNNEQFF	TGTACCAGCAGCGCCTGGGGGCGGGACAACAATGAGCAGTTCTTC
TRBD2	TRBV7-3	TRBJ2-3	-	CATSPPSGGSTDTQYF	TGTGCCACCTCACCACCTAGCGGGGGGAGCACAGATACGCAGTATTTT
-	TRBV10-2	TRBJ1-1	-	CASRDPGGRAAFF	TGCGCCAGCAGGGACCCGGGTGGAAGGGCGGCTTTCTTT
-	TRBV4-3	TRBJ1-2	-	CASSPGVHYGYTF	TGCGCCAGCAGCCCAGGAGTCCACTATGGCTACACCTTC